This T cell receptor beta chain came from a study of shared clonotypes between healthy human individuals. Clones were read by immunoSEQ multiplex PCR, and TCRdb kept only the in-frame ones, dropping some. The sample yields 2.5 million or so clones, around nine tenths seen once. Trimming stripped 11 bases from V and 1 base from J, with 8 bases between. The length of the CDR3 is 12 residues. Germline V lookup: CDR1 MDHEN, CDR2 SYDVKM. This chain joins TRBV28 and TRBJ2-2, with D perhaps TRBD2 (6 bases). The sample was naive CD4+ T cells sorted from blood. Subset of the sample: CD45RA+ positively selected. The sequence was obtained from a man between 18 and 29 years old in good health. CDR3 sequence: CAAEGNTGELFF. The CDR3 DNA reads TGTGCCGCGGAGGGGAACACCGGGGAGCTGTTTTTT. Supplemented by reference TRBV28 and TRBJ2-2, the full variable domain reads DVKVTQSSRYLVKRTGEKVFLECVQDMDHENMFWYRQDPGLGLRLIYFSYDVKMKEKGDIPEGYSVSREKKERFSLILESASTNQTSMYLCAAEGNTGELFFGEGSRLTVL.